These 6 T cell receptor beta chains share one sample of origin, sequenced in a study of T cells in Graves' hyperthyroidism and ophthalmopathy. There were TCR beta CDR3 regions amplified from RNA transcripts. The TCR CDR3 first-round RT-PCR relied on the HTBI primer set. Each CDR3 protein is one row after TCRdb ran MiXCR on the multiplex PCR reads. The table lists 350,000 to 400,000 distinct CDR3 sequences, about 14% of them singletons, with approximately 11% in the top ten. The sequencing sample was made of blood. The receptors here all came from a woman in her sixties with Graves' hyperthyroidism.

This clonotype has just a few counts. An end of the junction differs from the germline gene, which may be a read error. The chain employs TRBV20-1 and TRBJ1-5; possible D gene TRBD1, 6 bases. Germline assignment: CDR1 DFQATT and CDR2 SNEGSKA (reference sequence). The CDR3 totals 15 residues. CDR3 coding DNA: TGCGGTGCTTCACCCGGACAGACCAGCAATCAGCCCCAGCATTTT. Protein product: CGASPGQTSNQPQHF.

The chain combines TRBV28 with TRBJ2-1; 12 positions agree with TRBD2. V lost 6 bases and J lost 9; bases outside the gene matches: 9. Germline-derived CDR1 and CDR2 are MDHEN and SYDVKM. The CDR3 consists of 15 residues. The CDR3 DNA sequence: TGTGCCAGCAGATCCGGGGCTAGCGGGAGGGGTGAGCAGTTCTTC. Translated: CASRSGASGRGEQFF.

In this sample, this clonotype turned up many times. The chain carries TRBV27 and TRBJ2-3; D ambiguous. The V and J ends lost 1 base and 6 bases respectively, with 5 bases between them. In germline, CDR1 is MNHEY, CDR2 SMNVEV (reference sequence). This CDR3 spans 12 amino acids. The DNA for the CDR3 is TGTGCCAGCAGTTTATTAATGGATACGCAGTATTTT. Translation gives CASSLLMDTQYF.

CDR3 sequence (DNA): TGTGCCATCAGGAGCCCGACTAGCGGAGGTCACGAGCAGTACTTC. Its translation is CAIRSPTSGGHEQYF. The chain uses TRBV10-3 and TRBJ2-7, with 9 bases aligning to TRBD2. The CDR3 totals 15 residues. J lost 5 bases, V lost 6 bases, and 11 bases had no gene match. The germline gives CDR1 ENHRY, CDR2 SYGVKD.

The chain uses TRBV27 and TRBJ1-1; a weak D match, TRBD1 (6 bases). CDR3 length: 14 amino acids. The V and J ends lost 8 bases and 0 bases respectively, with 13 bases between them. CDR1 MNHEY and CDR2 SMNVEV come from the germline V gene (reference sequence). The CDR3 loop is CASRGGQMNTEAFF. In DNA, the CDR3 is TGTGCCAGCCGGGGGGGGCAAATGAACACTGAAGCTTTCTTT.

At least ten counts were recorded for this clonotype. This chain links TRBV7-9 with TRBJ2-3; 8 bases agree with TRBD2. This CDR3 has 17 amino acids. The germline gives CDR1 SEHNR, CDR2 FQNEAQ (reference sequence). The V segment lost 1 base and the J segment 6 bases; nucleotides outside the gene matches: 12. CDR3 loop: CASSLGERELSADTQYF. Here the CDR3 DNA reads TGTGCCAGCAGCTTAGGGGAGCGGGAGCTGAGTGCGGATACGCAGTATTTT. The full variable domain, rest sourced from reference TRBV7-9 and TRBJ2-3, is DTGVSQNPRHKITKRGQNVTFRCDPISEHNRLYWYRQTLGQGPEFLTYFQNEAQLEKSRLLSDRFSAERPKGSFSTLEIQRTEQGDSAMYLCASSLGERELSADTQYFGPGTRLTVL.